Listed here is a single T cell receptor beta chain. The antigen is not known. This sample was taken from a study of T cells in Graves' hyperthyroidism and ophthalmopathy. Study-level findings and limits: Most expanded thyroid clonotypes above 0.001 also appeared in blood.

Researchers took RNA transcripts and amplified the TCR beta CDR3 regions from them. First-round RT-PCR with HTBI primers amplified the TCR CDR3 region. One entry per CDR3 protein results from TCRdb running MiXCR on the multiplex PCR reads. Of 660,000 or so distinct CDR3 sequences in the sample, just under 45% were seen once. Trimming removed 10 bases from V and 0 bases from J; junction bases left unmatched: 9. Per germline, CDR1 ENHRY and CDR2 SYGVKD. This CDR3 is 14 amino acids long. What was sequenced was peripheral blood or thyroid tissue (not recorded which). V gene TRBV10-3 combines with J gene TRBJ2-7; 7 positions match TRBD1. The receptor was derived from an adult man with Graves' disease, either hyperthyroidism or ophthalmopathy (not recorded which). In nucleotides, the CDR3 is TGTGCCAGCAAAGAACAGGGGAGCTCCTACGAGCAGTACTTC. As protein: CASKEQGSSYEQYF.